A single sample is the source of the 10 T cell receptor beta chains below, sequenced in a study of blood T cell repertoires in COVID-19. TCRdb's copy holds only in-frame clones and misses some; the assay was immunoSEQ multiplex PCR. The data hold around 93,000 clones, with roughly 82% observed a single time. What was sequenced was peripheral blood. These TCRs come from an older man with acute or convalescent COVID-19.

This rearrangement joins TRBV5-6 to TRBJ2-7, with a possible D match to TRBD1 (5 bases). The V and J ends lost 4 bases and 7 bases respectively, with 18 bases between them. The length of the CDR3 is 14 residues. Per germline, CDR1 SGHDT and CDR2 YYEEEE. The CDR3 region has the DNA TGTGCCAGCAGCCTCACTACGTGGGGCGTTGAGCAGTACTTC. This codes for CASSLTTWGVEQYF.

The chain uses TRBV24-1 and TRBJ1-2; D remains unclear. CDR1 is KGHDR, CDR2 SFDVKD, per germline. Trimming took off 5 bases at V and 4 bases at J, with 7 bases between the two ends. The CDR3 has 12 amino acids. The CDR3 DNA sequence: TGTGCCACCAGTGGAGGCGGCTATGGCTACACCTTC. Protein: CATSGGGYGYTF.

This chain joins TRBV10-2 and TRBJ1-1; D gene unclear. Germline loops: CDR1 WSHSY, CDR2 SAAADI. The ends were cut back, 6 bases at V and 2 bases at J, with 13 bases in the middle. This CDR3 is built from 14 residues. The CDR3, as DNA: TGCGCCAGCAGATCCGGGGTATTCAACACTGAAGCTTTCTTT. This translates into CASRSGVFNTEAFF.

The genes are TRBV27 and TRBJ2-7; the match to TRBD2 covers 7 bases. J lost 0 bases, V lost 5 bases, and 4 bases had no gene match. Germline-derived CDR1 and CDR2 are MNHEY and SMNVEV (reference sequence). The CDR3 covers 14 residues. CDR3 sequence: CASSVAGHSYEQYF. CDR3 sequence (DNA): TGTGCCAGCAGTGTAGCGGGCCACTCCTACGAGCAGTACTTC.

CDR3 in DNA: TGTGCCAGCAGCTTGGCGACAGGGGCAAACACCATATATTTT. This codes for CASSLATGANTIYF. The gene calls are TRBV5-5 and TRBJ1-3, with 8 bases fitting TRBD1. The CDR3 length is 14 residues. Germline V gives CDR1 SGHKS, CDR2 YYEKEE (reference sequence). V lost 0 bases to trimming and J lost 6 bases; unmatched junction nucleotides: 2.

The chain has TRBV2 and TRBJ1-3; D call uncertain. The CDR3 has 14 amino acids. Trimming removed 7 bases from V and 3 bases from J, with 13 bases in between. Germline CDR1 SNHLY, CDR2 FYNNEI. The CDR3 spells CASIPGGVGNTIYF. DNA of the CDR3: TGTGCCAGCATTCCGGGAGGCGTTGGAAACACCATATATTTT.

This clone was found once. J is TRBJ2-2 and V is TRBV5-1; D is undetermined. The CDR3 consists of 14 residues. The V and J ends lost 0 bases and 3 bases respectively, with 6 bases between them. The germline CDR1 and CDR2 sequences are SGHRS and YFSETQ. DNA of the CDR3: TGCGCCAGCAGCTTGGCCGTAGACACCGGGGAGCTGTTTTTT. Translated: CASSLAVDTGELFF.

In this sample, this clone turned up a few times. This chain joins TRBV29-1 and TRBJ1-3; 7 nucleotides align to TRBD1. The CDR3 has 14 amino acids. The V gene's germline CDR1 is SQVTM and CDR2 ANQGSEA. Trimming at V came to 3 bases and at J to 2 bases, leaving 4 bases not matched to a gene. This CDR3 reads CSVDDTGAGNTIYF. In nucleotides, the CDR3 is TGCAGCGTTGACGATACAGGGGCTGGAAACACCATATATTTT.

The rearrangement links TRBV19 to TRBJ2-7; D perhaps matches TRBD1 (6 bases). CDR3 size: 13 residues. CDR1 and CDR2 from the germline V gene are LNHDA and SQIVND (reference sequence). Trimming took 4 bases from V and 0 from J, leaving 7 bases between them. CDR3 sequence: CASSRTASYEQYF. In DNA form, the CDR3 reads TGTGCCAGTAGTAGGACAGCCTCCTACGAGCAGTACTTC. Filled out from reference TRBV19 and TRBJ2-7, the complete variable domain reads DGGITQSPKYLFRKEGQNVTLSCEQNLNHDAMYWYRQDPGQGLRLIYYSQIVNDFQKGDIAEGYSVSREKKESFPLTVTSAQKNPTAFYLCASSRTASYEQYFGPGTRLTVT.

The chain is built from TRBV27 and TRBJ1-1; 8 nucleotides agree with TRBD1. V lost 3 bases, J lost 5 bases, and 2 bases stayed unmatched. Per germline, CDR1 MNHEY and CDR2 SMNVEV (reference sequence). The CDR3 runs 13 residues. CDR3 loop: CASSLQGATEAFF. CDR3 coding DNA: TGTGCCAGCAGTTTGCAGGGGGCTACTGAAGCTTTCTTT.